The TCR beta chain under discussion was sequenced for a study of cytomegalovirus exposure and HLA in healthy donors. Whole-study context: The early release's HLA-typed donors yielded roughly 85 million unique TCRs. Study-wide points: About 90% or about 30% of the time was how often most TCR beta V segments were productive, according to an earlier analysis.

In the case of this clone: Its antigen is still unknown.

V lost 6 bases, J lost 4 bases, and 6 bases stayed unmatched. Germline loops: CDR1 SGHRS, CDR2 YFSETQ. The CDR3 has 14 residues. A multiplex PCR was run with 60 Vbeta primers and 13 Jbeta primers. Repertoires were generated with immunoSEQ multiplex PCR, while TCRdb's copy carries only in-frame clones and drops some. In the table there are approximately 190,000 clones, about 13% of which are singletons. This TCR derives from a man aged 50-59 years in good health and CMV-seropositive. Sequenced material: PBMCs. The rearrangement uses TRBV5-1 and TRBJ1-3; 8 bases agree with TRBD1. CDR3 DNA: TGCGCCAGCAAACGGACAGGGCCCGGAAACACCATATATTTT. As protein: CASKRTGPGNTIYF.